This T cell receptor (beta chain) was sequenced in a study of cytomegalovirus exposure and HLA in healthy donors. This clone was observed a handful of times. As yet, its antigen is unknown. This CDR3 spans 16 amino acids. CDR1 is MNHEY, CDR2 SMNVEV, per germline (reference sequence). Trimming cost V 7 bases and J 4 bases; bases outside gene matches: 10. With 60 Vbeta and 13 Jbeta primers, the PCR was carried out. The repertoire was sequenced with immunoSEQ multiplex PCR; TCRdb's copy has only in-frame clones and lacks some. This sample carries over 100,000 clones, more than 8% of them seen once, and the ten largest clones take 4.5% to 5.5%. Findings and caveats of the study: Later analysis demonstrated an association between a missense DCLRE1C variant and TCR beta V- and J-gene trimming. Rare TCR sequences predominated, though certain public TCRs were found in many donors. In an earlier analysis, productive rearrangement rates for most beta V segments clustered near 87% or 30%.

Material: PBMCs. The receptor's source is a middle-aged man in good health and CMV-seronegative. The genes are TRBV27 and TRBJ1-1; 12 bases match TRBD1. For the CDR3, the DNA is TGTGCCAGCAATGCCCGGGACAGGGGGCGCGTCACTGAAGCTTTCTTT. It codes for CASNARDRGRVTEAFF.